This T cell receptor (beta chain) was identified in a study of blood T cell repertoires in COVID-19. The CDR3 has 15 amino acids. Trimming cost V 5 bases and J 0 bases; bases outside gene matches: 4. Germline V gene sequence: CDR1 KGHSH, CDR2 LQKENI. Sequencing used immunoSEQ multiplex PCR; TCRdb keeps in-frame clones, though not all of them. The top ten clones hold about 3% of a sample with 390,000 or so clones, more than 70% of them seen once. The receptor comes from a woman aged 25-40 years with COVID-19, enrolled during active disease. The chain uses TRBV18 and TRBJ2-3, with 8 positions matching TRBD1. Sequencing was carried out using peripheral blood. CDR3 in amino acids: CASSSQGASTDTQYF. CDR3 coding DNA: TGTGCCAGCTCATCTCAGGGGGCTAGCACAGATACGCAGTATTTT.